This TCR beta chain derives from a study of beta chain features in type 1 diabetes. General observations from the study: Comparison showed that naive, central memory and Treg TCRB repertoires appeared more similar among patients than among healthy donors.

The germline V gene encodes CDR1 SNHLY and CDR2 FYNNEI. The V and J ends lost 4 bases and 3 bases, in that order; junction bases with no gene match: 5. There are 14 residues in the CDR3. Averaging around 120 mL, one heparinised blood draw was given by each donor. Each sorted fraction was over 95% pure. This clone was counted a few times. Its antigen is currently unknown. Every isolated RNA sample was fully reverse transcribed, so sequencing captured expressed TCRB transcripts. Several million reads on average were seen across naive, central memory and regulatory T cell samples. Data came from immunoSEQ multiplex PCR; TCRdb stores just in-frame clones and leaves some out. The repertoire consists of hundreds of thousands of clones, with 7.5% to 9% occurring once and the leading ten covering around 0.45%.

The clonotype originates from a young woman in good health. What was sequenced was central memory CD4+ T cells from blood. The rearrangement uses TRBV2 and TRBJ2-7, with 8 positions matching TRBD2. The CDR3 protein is CASSGGTRSYEQYF. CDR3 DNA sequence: TGTGCCAGCAGTGGGGGGACTAGAAGCTACGAGCAGTACTTC. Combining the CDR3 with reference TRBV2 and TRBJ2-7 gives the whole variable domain EPEVTQTPSHQVTQMGQEVILRCVPISNHLYFYWYRQILGQKVEFLVSFYNNEISEKSEIFDDQFSVERPDGSNFTLKIRSTKLEDSAMYFCASSGGTRSYEQYFGPGTRLTVT.